The 13 T cell receptor beta chains below come from one sample, sequenced in a study of blood T cell repertoires in COVID-19. Here immunoSEQ multiplex PCR was the method, and the copy in TCRdb shows in-frame clones only, minus some. The table records around 280,000 clones, about 82% of them present only once. Sequencing used peripheral blood. These receptors all come from a woman between 45 and 65 years old with active or convalescent COVID-19.

The chain is built from TRBV13 and TRBJ1-4, with a weak D call TRBD1 (5 bases). Germline loops: CDR1 PRHDT, CDR2 FYEKMQ (reference sequence). This CDR3 has 15 residues. Trimming cost V 6 bases and J 0 bases, with 11 bases left between them. CDR3 amino acids: CASSIGVATNEKLFF. DNA for the CDR3: TGTGCCAGCAGTATAGGGGTGGCAACTAATGAAAAACTGTTTTTT.

In its sample, this clone was seen a few times. J is TRBJ1-5 and V is TRBV7-9; 9 bases align to TRBD1. Germline-derived CDR1 and CDR2 are SEHNR and FQNEAQ (reference sequence). CDR3 length: 19 amino acids. Unmatched junction bases numbered 11, after V lost 0 bases and J lost 2 bases. The CDR3 loop is CASSLAGTGSLGGNQPQHF. CDR3 nucleotides: TGTGCCAGCAGCTTAGCGGGGACAGGGAGTTTAGGGGGCAATCAGCCCCAGCATTTT. Filled out from reference TRBV7-9 and TRBJ1-5, the complete variable domain reads DTGVSQNPRHKITKRGQNVTFRCDPISEHNRLYWYRQTLGQGPEFLTYFQNEAQLEKSRLLSDRFSAERPKGSFSTLEIQRTEQGDSAMYLCASSLAGTGSLGGNQPQHFGDGTRLSIL.

This chain connects TRBV10-3 to TRBJ2-4, with 9 bases fitting TRBD1. This CDR3 region has 14 residues. Losses at the gene ends were 6 bases for V and 5 bases for J; bases not matched to a gene: 5. Germline V lookup: CDR1 ENHRY, CDR2 SYGVKD. DNA of the CDR3: TGTGCCATCAGCCGGGACAGGGACCAAAACATTCAGTACTTC. Its protein product is CAISRDRDQNIQYF.

V usage is TRBV14 and J usage is TRBJ2-7; TRBD2 is a possible D gene (6 bases). Trimming took off 4 bases at V and 6 bases at J, with 19 bases between the two ends. Germline-derived CDR1 and CDR2 are SGHDN and FVKESK. CDR3 length: 15 amino acids. CDR3 region: CASSRRGPIWGEQYF. In DNA, the CDR3 is TGTGCCAGCAGCCGGAGGGGCCCTATTTGGGGCGAGCAGTACTTC.

The chain carries TRBV5-1 and TRBJ2-7, with 9 bases lining up with TRBD1. Germline assignment: CDR1 SGHRS and CDR2 YFSETQ. This CDR3 is 16 amino acids long. The junction had 9 bases not matched to a gene; V was cut back by 0 bases and J by 5 bases. The CDR3 protein is CASSLERGQGLDEQYF. CDR3 bases: TGCGCCAGCAGCTTGGAAAGGGGACAGGGTCTGGACGAGCAGTACTTC.

The chain uses TRBV2 and TRBJ2-7; possible D gene TRBD2, 5 bases. Germline CDR1 is SNHLY and CDR2 is FYNNEI. CDR3 length: 13 residues. V gave up 4 bases and J gave up 7 bases, with 14 bases separating them. CDR3 nucleotide sequence: TGTGCCAGCAGTGTAGGACTCATCAGTGAGCAGTACTTC. This translates into CASSVGLISEQYF.

This rearrangement joins TRBV10-1 to TRBJ1-1; unclear D gene. The germline V and J ends were trimmed by 5 bases and 4 bases, with 8 bases remaining between them. Germline CDR1 and CDR2: WNHNN and SYGVQD (reference sequence). This CDR3 spans 12 amino acids. The CDR3 protein is CASSHPGTEAFF. The CDR3, as DNA: TGCGCCAGCAGTCACCCGGGCACTGAAGCTTTCTTT.

V is TRBV5-5 and J is TRBJ2-6; the D gene is possibly TRBD1 (5 bases). There are 14 residues in the CDR3. The ends were cut back, 5 bases at V and 5 bases at J, with 11 bases in the middle. CDR1 and CDR2 from the germline V gene are SGHKS and YYEKEE (reference sequence). CDR3 sequence (DNA): TGTGCCAGCAGTCAGGGAAATAGGGCCAACGTCCTGACTTTC. Translating gives CASSQGNRANVLTF.

The chain combines TRBV5-1 with TRBJ2-1; D might be TRBD2 (6 bases). The CDR3 spans 14 residues. V lost 8 bases to trimming and J lost 0 bases, with 12 bases between them. Germline CDR1 is SGHRS and CDR2 is YFSETQ. The CDR3 bases are TGCGCCAGTACTAGCCCCAGCTCCTACAATGAGCAGTTCTTC. It yields the protein CASTSPSSYNEQFF. Looking up the rest from reference TRBV5-1 and TRBJ2-1 gives the full variable domain: KAGVTQTPRYLIKTRGQQVTLSCSPISGHRSVSWYQQTPGQGLQFLFEYFSETQRNKGNFPGRFSGRQFSNSRSEMNVSTLELGDSALYLCASTSPSSYNEQFFGPGTRLTVL.

The chain recombines TRBV21-1 with TRBJ1-3; TRBD1 is the table's D call and was not checked against the DNA. TRBV21-1 is given as a pseudogene. The length of the CDR3 is 20 residues. The CDR3 nucleotides are TGTGCCAGCAGCAAAGTGAAAGGGACAGCTAACTATTGCCTTGGAAACACCATATATTTT. Translated: CASSKVKGTANYCLGNTIYF.

V gene TRBV2 combines with J gene TRBJ1-6; no reliable D call. This CDR3 region has 15 residues. V dropped 6 bases and J dropped 5 bases, with 14 bases sitting between them. The germline V gene has CDR1 SNHLY and CDR2 FYNNEI. CDR3 residues: CASSKEQLDNSPLHF. For the CDR3, the DNA is TGTGCCAGCAGCAAGGAACAGCTGGATAATTCACCCCTCCACTTT. The full variable domain, in which reference TRBV2 and TRBJ1-6 provide the parts outside the CDR3, is EPEVTQTPSHQVTQMGQEVILRCVPISNHLYFYWYRQILGQKVEFLVSFYNNEISEKSEIFDDQFSVERPDGSNFTLKIRSTKLEDSAMYFCASSKEQLDNSPLHFGNGTRLTVT.

The chain employs TRBV7-9 and TRBJ2-1; a possible D gene is TRBD2 (5 bases). Looked up from germline, CDR1 is SEHNR and CDR2 is FQNEAQ (reference sequence). V shed 3 bases and J shed 10 bases, with 22 bases lying between them. The CDR3 length is 16 residues. CDR3 nucleotide sequence: TGTGCCAGCAGCTTGGAGGTGGCACTTTTTAGAGGCGAGCAGTTCTTC. Translation: CASSLEVALFRGEQFF.

A remark on this clone: This CDR3 is also generated by other DNA sequences in the sample. The chain combines TRBV7-2 with TRBJ1-2, with 7 positions matching TRBD1. The V gene's germline CDR1 is SGHTA and CDR2 FQGNSA. The V gene end was trimmed by 3 bases and the J gene end by 2 bases; junction bases not matched to a gene: 0. The CDR3 totals 13 residues. The CDR3 region is CASSLGQNYGYTF. The CDR3 nucleotides are TGTGCCAGCAGCTTGGGACAGAACTATGGCTACACCTTC.